This T cell receptor (beta chain) appears in the sequencing data of a study of blood T cell repertoires in COVID-19. Across the whole study: The United States, Italy and Spain were the sources of the acute and convalescent COVID-19 samples. PBMCs, B-cell-depleted T cells, or T cells were the source of the cDNA or gDNA that made up the material.

This clone was recorded once. Germline V gene sequence: CDR1 KGHDR, CDR2 SFDVKD. Losses at the gene ends were 4 bases for V and 6 bases for J; bases not matched to a gene: 8. The CDR3 is 15 amino acids. The authors' processing: Reference gene primer amplification yielded estimated nucleated cell counts. Libraries were prepared by immunoSEQ multiplex PCR; TCRdb keeps only in-frame clonotypes and omits some of them. V and J calls plus clone size are reproduced from that table; the DNA served to infer D and trimming. Here the sample spans 20,000 to 30,000 clones, around 94% being singletons. This sequence was found in a human donor in a cohort sampled during active COVID-19. The chain links TRBV24-1 to TRBJ2-7, with TRBD1 identical over 10 bases. Sequenced input: peripheral blood. In nucleotides, the CDR3 is TGTGCCACCAGTGACCGTATGACAGGGGGCGGCGAGCAGTACTTC. This encodes CATSDRMTGGGEQYF.